Detailed here is one TCR beta chain. Per the authors' pipeline: Amplification from reference gene primers served as the basis for estimated nucleated cell counts. This table comes from immunoSEQ multiplex PCR, and its TCRdb copy is limited to in-frame clones, with some not included. The V and J calls and the clone size are those of that table, but D and trimming were determined from the DNA. The repertoire holds about 240,000 clones, with 87% as singletons. The CDR3 length is 14 residues. The germline CDR1 and CDR2 sequences are SGHRS and YFSETQ. Deletions cut 4 bases from V and 4 bases from J, with 14 bases between. The data belong to a study of blood T cell repertoires in COVID-19. Overall study: Acute and convalescent COVID-19 samples came from the United States, Italy and Spain. PBMCs, B-cell-depleted T cells, or T cells were the source of the cDNA or gDNA that made up the material.

The receptor's source is a man aged 55 to 69 who had recovered from COVID-19. Material for sequencing was peripheral blood. The chain employs TRBV5-1 and TRBJ1-1; D is possibly TRBD1 (5 bases). CDR3 loop: CASSPGGSVTEAFF. The CDR3 DNA follows: TGCGCCAGCAGCCCGGGGGGATCGGTCACTGAAGCTTTCTTT.